The T cell receptor (beta chain) under discussion was sequenced for a study of cytomegalovirus exposure and HLA in healthy donors. The PCR contained 60 Vbeta and 13 Jbeta primers. Some clones are missing from TCRdb's copy, which holds only in-frame ones; the method was immunoSEQ multiplex PCR. The profile shows roughly 68,000 clones, 65% to 80% of them singletons. For this clone: Its antigen is undetermined.

Study conclusions and caveats: Rare TCR sequences predominated, though certain public TCRs were found in many donors. TCR beta sequences reportedly predicted most subjects' HLA-A and HLA-B alleles accurately. Later work found that TCR association rates differed between HLA loci; DRB1 had the most and HLA-C the fewest. Researchers counted some 150 TCR beta chains as cytomegalovirus-associated.

Trimming removed 5 bases from V and 4 bases from J; junction bases left unmatched: 15. Germline V gene data show CDR1 as SGHVS and CDR2 as FNYEAQ. The CDR3 runs to 17 residues. Sequenced material: PBMCs. The chain has TRBV7-6 and TRBJ2-3; TRBD2 agrees at 7 bases. This sequence originates from a man aged 35 to 55 in good health and CMV-seropositive. The CDR3 region is CASSGMLAGQGSDTQYF. DNA of the CDR3: TGTGCCAGCAGCGGGATGTTAGCGGGTCAAGGGTCAGATACGCAGTATTTT.